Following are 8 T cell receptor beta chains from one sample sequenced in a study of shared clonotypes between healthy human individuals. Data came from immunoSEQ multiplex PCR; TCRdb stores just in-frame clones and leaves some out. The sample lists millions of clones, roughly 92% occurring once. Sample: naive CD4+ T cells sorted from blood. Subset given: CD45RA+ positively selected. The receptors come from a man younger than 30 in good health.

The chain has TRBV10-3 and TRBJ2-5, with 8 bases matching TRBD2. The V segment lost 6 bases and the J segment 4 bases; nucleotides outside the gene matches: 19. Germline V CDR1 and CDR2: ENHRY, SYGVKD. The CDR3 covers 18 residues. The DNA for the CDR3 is TGTGCCATCAGCCGCGGGCGGGCGGGGGGCTCCGGCGGAGAGACCCAGTACTTC. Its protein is CAISRGRAGGSGGETQYF.

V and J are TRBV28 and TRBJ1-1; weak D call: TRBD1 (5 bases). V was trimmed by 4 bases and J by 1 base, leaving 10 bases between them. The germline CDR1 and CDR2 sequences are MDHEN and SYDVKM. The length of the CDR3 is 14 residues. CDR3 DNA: TGTGCCAGCAGTTCCACAGGTGAGAACACTGAAGCTTTCTTT. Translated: CASSSTGENTEAFF. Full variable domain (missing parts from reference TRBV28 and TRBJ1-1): DVKVTQSSRYLVKRTGEKVFLECVQDMDHENMFWYRQDPGLGLRLIYFSYDVKMKEKGDIPEGYSVSREKKERFSLILESASTNQTSMYLCASSSTGENTEAFFGQGTRLTVV.

CDR3 amino acids: CASSRAPQETQYF. CDR3 nucleotides: TGCGCCAGCAGCCGAGCACCACAAGAGACCCAGTACTTC. The chain couples TRBV4-3 to TRBJ2-5; D is unclear. The length of the CDR3 is 13 residues. Germline V gives CDR1 LGHNA, CDR2 YSLEER. Trimming removed 4 bases at V and 2 bases at J, with 8 bases between.

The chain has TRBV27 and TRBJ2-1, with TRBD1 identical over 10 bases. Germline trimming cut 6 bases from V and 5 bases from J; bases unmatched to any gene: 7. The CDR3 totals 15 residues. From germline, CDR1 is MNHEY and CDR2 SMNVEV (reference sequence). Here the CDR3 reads CASRALGQGNNEQFF. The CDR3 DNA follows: TGTGCCAGCAGGGCCCTGGGACAGGGGAACAATGAGCAGTTCTTC.

This CDR3 reads CASSRSGGGPNSPLHF. CDR3 DNA: TGTGCCAGCAGCCGCTCTGGTGGGGGACCTAATTCACCCCTCCACTTT. The chain uses TRBV7-9 and TRBJ1-6, with D tentatively TRBD1 (5 bases). The germline CDR1 and CDR2 sequences are SEHNR and FQNEAQ (reference sequence). The CDR3 has 16 residues. Trimming took off 5 bases at V and 6 bases at J, with 17 bases between the two ends.

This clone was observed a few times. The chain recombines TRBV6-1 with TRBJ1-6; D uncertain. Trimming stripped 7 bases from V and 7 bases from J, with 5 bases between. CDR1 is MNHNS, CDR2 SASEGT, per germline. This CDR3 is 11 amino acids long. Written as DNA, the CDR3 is TGTGCCAGCACTAACAATTCACCCCTCCACTTT. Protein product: CASTNNSPLHF.

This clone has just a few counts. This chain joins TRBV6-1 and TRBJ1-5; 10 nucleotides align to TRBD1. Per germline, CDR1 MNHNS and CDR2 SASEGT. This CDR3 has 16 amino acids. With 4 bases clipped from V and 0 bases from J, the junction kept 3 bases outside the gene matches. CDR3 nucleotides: TGTGCCAGCAGTGGACAGGGGGCAGCTAGCAATCAGCCCCAGCATTTT. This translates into CASSGQGAASNQPQHF.

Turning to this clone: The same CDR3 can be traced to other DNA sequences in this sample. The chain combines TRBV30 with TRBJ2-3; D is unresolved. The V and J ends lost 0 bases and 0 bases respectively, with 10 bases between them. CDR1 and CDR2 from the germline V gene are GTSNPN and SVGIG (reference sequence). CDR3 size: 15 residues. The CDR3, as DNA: TGTGCCTGGAGTGTACTCGCGGCTAGCACAGATACGCAGTATTTT. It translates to CAWSVLAASTDTQYF.